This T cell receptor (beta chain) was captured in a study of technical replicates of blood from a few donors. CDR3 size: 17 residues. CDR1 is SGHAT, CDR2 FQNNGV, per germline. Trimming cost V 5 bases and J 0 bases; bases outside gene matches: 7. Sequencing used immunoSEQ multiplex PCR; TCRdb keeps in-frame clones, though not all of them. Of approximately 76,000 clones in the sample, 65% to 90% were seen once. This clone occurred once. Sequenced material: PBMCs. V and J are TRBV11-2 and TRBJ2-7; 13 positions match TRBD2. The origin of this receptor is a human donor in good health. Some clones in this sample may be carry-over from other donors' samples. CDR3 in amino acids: CASSPGLAGDLSYEQYF. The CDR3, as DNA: TGTGCCAGCAGCCCCGGACTAGCGGGAGACCTCTCCTACGAGCAGTACTTC.